Listed below are T cell receptor beta chains from one sample, sequenced in a study of spatial heterogeneity in lung cancer. MiXCR, applied by TCRdb to the 5' RACE reads, yields one record per CDR3 protein. The sample lists about 100,000 distinct CDR3 sequences; under 4.5% were seen once. Sample: lung tumor tissue, taken at surgery. The source of these receptors is a male donor with early-stage non-small cell lung cancer. CDR3s include the opening cysteine and the closing phenylalanine or tryptophan. The D gene is left open where the match is weak. Clone size is given for some rows only: seen once, a few or many times, or a class if the clone is expanded.

j_gene	v_gene	d_gene	abundance	CDR3nt	CDR3aa
TRBJ1-3	TRBV7-2	.	many	TGTGCCAGCAGCTTAGTGGTCGCGAGCTCTGGAAACACCATATATTTT	CASSLVVASSGNTIYF
TRBJ2-2	TRBV5-1	TRBD1	many	TGCGCCAGCCGCGCGGGACAGGGATTCACCGGGGAGCTGTTTTTT	CASRAGQGFTGELFF
TRBJ1-1	TRBV2	.	many	TGTGCCAGCAGTGAACCCTACGGCCTCATTAGCACTGAAGCTTTCTTT	CASSEPYGLISTEAFF
TRBJ2-2	TRBV3-1	.	many	TGTGCCAGCAGCCAGGCCGGAGACACCGGGGAGCTGTTTTTT	CASSQAGDTGELFF
TRBJ1-2	TRBV20-1	.	.	TGCAGTGCTAGAGACGCAGGGGAACGAATCTATGGCTACACCTTC	CSARDAGERIYGYTF
TRBJ2-7	TRBV25-1	.	many	TGTGCCAGCAGTGAGACCTTCTACGAGCAGTACTTC	CASSETFYEQYF
TRBJ2-7	TRBV27	.	.	TGTGCCAGCATATTATCCGGGGGCGCGAGGGGCGAGCAGTACTTC	CASILSGGARGEQYF
TRBJ2-7	TRBV28	.	many	TGTGCCAGCTCCGAGCTAGCGAGTGGGAAGCAGTACTTC	CASSELASGKQYF
TRBJ1-4	TRBV5-1	.	many	TGCGCCAGCAGCTTGGAGTCCTCCTCCCCCGAAAAACTGTTTTTT	CASSLESSSPEKLFF
TRBJ2-1	TRBV6-2/TRBV6-3	TRBD2	many	TGTGCCAGCAAGGTTTTAGCGGGGGAGCAGTTCTTC	CASKVLAGEQFF
TRBJ2-7	TRBV28	.	.	TGTGCCAGCAGTTTGGCAGACTCCTACGAGCAGTACTTC	CASSLADSYEQYF
TRBJ1-5	TRBV6-2/TRBV6-3	.	few	TGTGCCAGCAGGCTAACAGGGAATCAGCCCCAGCATTTT	CASRLTGNQPQHF
TRBJ2-6	TRBV12-3/TRBV12-4	.	many	TGTGCCAGCAGATGGACGACCTACTCTGGGGCCAACGTCCTGACTTTC	CASRWTTYSGANVLTF
TRBJ1-3	TRBV29-1	.	many	TGCAGCGTTGAAACGACAACCTCTGGAAACACCATATATTTT	CSVETTTSGNTIYF
TRBJ2-7	TRBV4-1	.	many	TGCGCCAGCAGCCAAGAGGCAGGTTATCTCTCCTACGAGCAGTACTTC	CASSQEAGYLSYEQYF
TRBJ2-7	TRBV28	.	few	TGTGCCAGCACGGCGGGTGAACACGAGCAGTACTTC	CASTAGEHEQYF
TRBJ1-4	TRBV5-1	TRBD1	many	TGCGCCAGCAGCTTGGCCGGACAGGCCGATGAAAAACTGTTTTTT	CASSLAGQADEKLFF
TRBJ2-7	TRBV20-1	.	.	TGCAGTGCAAGGGGGGGGCCCTACGAGCAGTACTTC	CSARGGPYEQYF
TRBJ2-1	TRBV21-1	.	many	TGTGCCAGCAGCAAACTCGAGTACCCCTATGAGCAGTTCTTC	CASSKLEYPYEQFF
TRBJ2-5	TRBV3-1	TRBD2	few	TGTGCCAGCAGCCAAGATGCGACAGGAGCGGGAGGGCCCGGGGAGACCCAGTACTTC	CASSQDATGAGGPGETQYF
TRBJ2-5	TRBV29-1	.	many	TGCAGCGTTGGCGTTGAGACCCAGTACTTC	CSVGVETQYF
TRBJ1-1	TRBV12-5	TRBD1	.	TGTGCTAGTGGTAAAACCGGACAGGGGCCAAATGTGAACACTGAAGCTTTCTTT	CASGKTGQGPNVNTEAFF
TRBJ1-2	TRBV20-1	.	many	TGCAGTGCTAGAGATCAGACAGATGGCTACACCTTC	CSARDQTDGYTF
TRBJ2-1	TRBV28	.	many	TGTGCCAGCAGTTCCAGGACAGTGAATGAGGAGCAGTTCTTC	CASSSRTVNEEQFF
TRBJ1-3	TRBV5-5	.	many	TGTGCCAGCAGCTCGGGAGGGAGAAACACCATATATTTT	CASSSGGRNTIYF
TRBJ2-1	TRBV11-3	TRBD1	many	TGTGCCAGCTCCCGGGACAGGGGTTACAATGAGCAGTTCTTC	CASSRDRGYNEQFF
TRBJ2-7	TRBV18	.	many	TGTGCCAGCTCACCCGATTCAGGGAACGAGCAGTACTTC	CASSPDSGNEQYF
TRBJ1-6	TRBV20-1	.	many	TGCAGTGCGAGTGGCGGCCTAAATAATTCACCCCTCCACTTT	CSASGGLNNSPLHF
TRBJ2-1	TRBV28	TRBD1	many	TGTGCCAGCAGTTTAACCGGGACAGGGGTCGATGAGCAGTTCTTC	CASSLTGTGVDEQFF
TRBJ1-2	TRBV28	TRBD1	many	TGTGCCAGCAGTGGGGGACCGACAGGGGGACGCTATGGCTACACCTTC	CASSGGPTGGRYGYTF
TRBJ1-6	TRBV6-2/TRBV6-3	.	many	TGTGCCTCTAGGGAGGGGCAGCCCAAGAATTCACCCCTCCACTTT	CASREGQPKNSPLHF
TRBJ2-7	TRBV10-3	.	many	TGTGCCATCAGTAAGAAGGCAGAGATATGGGAGCAGTACTTC	CAISKKAEIWEQYF
TRBJ1-5	TRBV10-3	.	many	TGTGCCATCAGTGAAGGCCAGCGCAATCAGCCCCAGCATTTT	CAISEGQRNQPQHF
TRBJ1-5	TRBV10-3	.	many	TGTGCCATCAGTGCGGGCGGGGGGTCCAATCAGCCCCAGCATTTT	CAISAGGGSNQPQHF
TRBJ1-2	TRBV30	.	few	TGTGCCTGGAGTGGAAACTATGGCTACACCTTC	CAWSGNYGYTF
TRBJ2-2	TRBV5-5	TRBD2	many	TGTGCCAGCAGCCTAGCGGGGGGCGCCACCGGGGAGCTGTTTTTT	CASSLAGGATGELFF
TRBJ2-3	TRBV20-1	.	many	TGCAGTGCTAGGGGGCTAAGGGAGATCACAGATACGCAGTATTTT	CSARGLREITDTQYF
TRBJ2-3	TRBV28	TRBD1	many	TGTGCCAGCAGTTTAAGGGGGCCAGATACGCAGTATTTT	CASSLRGPDTQYF
TRBJ2-1	TRBV27	TRBD2	few	TGTGCCAGCAGCCCAGCTCGCGGGAGACAGCCCTCCTACAATGAGCAGTTCTTC	CASSPARGRQPSYNEQFF
TRBJ2-3	TRBV28	.	many	TGTGCCAGCAGTTTTCGCCCGGGAGCGCAGTATTTT	CASSFRPGAQYF
TRBJ2-2	TRBV5-4	TRBD2	many	TGTGCCAGCAGCCGGGAGGGACTAGCGGGTGCCGGGGAGCTGTTTTTT	CASSREGLAGAGELFF
TRBJ2-7	TRBV12-5	.	.	TGTGCTAGTGGTTTGGGGACACAAAGCTCCTACGAGCAGTACTTC	CASGLGTQSSYEQYF
TRBJ2-3	TRBV11-2	TRBD2	many	TGTGCCAGCAGCTTAGACCTAGCGGGATTAGATACGCAGTATTTT	CASSLDLAGLDTQYF
TRBJ2-3	TRBV7-9	TRBD1	many	TGTGCCAGCACCCGGACAGGGCTCCCAGATACGCAGTATTTT	CASTRTGLPDTQYF
TRBJ2-7	TRBV2	TRBD1	many	TGTGCCAGCAGCGGACAGGGACCCTACGAGCAGTACTTC	CASSGQGPYEQYF
TRBJ1-2	TRBV4-1	.	many	TGCGCCAGCAGCCAAGATCCGGGAGTAATCTATGGCTACACCTTC	CASSQDPGVIYGYTF